A selection of T cell receptor beta chains follows, all from one sample in a study of OX40 agonist ivuxolimab in advanced cancers. Measured with immunoSEQ multiplex PCR; TCRdb has only the in-frame clones, and not every one. The sample has around 70,000 clones, 85% seen once; the top ten hold 5.5% to 7.5%. The sample here was CD4+ or CD8+ T cells sorted from blood, taken in a trial of the OX40 agonist ivuxolimab. The receptors originated from an adult with an advanced solid tumor such as melanoma, head and neck, liver or kidney cancer. The CDR3 runs from the conserved cysteine through the conserved F or W. D genes are given only for firm matches. The size of a clone is reported for some rows only, either as once, few or many, or as a class for expanded clones.

J,D,V,size,CDR3,DNA
TRBJ2-5,TRBD2,TRBV15,NA,CATTGGSGFKETQYF,TGTGCCACCACCGGGGGGTCGGGATTTAAAGAGACCCAGTACTTC
TRBJ2-1,TRBD2,TRBV4-1,NA,CASSQAAGGSYNEQFF,TGCGCCAGCAGCCAAGCAGCGGGAGGTTCCTACAATGAGCAGTTCTTC
TRBJ1-4,NA,TRBV28,NA,CASSLNAGQFNEKLFF,TGTGCCAGCAGTTTAAATGCGGGACAATTTAATGAAAAACTGTTTTTT
TRBJ2-7,TRBD2,TRBV4-2,NA,CASSQEGTSGSYEQYF,TGTGCCAGCAGCCAAGAGGGGACTAGCGGTTCCTACGAGCAGTACTTC
TRBJ2-5,TRBD1,TRBV5-1,NA,CASSSYGTGRQETQYF,TGCGCCAGCAGCTCCTACGGGACAGGACGGCAAGAGACCCAGTACTTC
TRBJ2-7,NA,TRBV27,NA,CASSFGGGYEQYF,TGTGCCAGCAGTTTCGGAGGGGGATACGAGCAGTACTTC
TRBJ2-6,NA,TRBV15,NA,CATGSTGFPGANVLTF,TGTGCCACCGGTAGTACAGGGTTCCCTGGGGCCAACGTCCTGACTTTC
TRBJ2-1,NA,TRBV7-2,NA,CASSLDPAGSYNEQFF,TGTGCCAGCAGCTTAGATCCAGCAGGCTCCTACAATGAGCAGTTCTTC
TRBJ2-1,TRBD2,TRBV28,NA,CASSSTIPTSGRSSYNEQFF,TGTGCCAGCAGTTCGACCATCCCTACTAGCGGGAGGAGCTCCTACAATGAGCAGTTCTTC
TRBJ2-3,NA,TRBV25-1,NA,CASSPLEAPSTDTQYF,TGTGCCAGCAGTCCCCTCGAAGCTCCGAGCACAGATACGCAGTATTTT
TRBJ2-1,NA,TRBV5-4,NA,CASSSGGLFAGRTYNEQFF,TGTGCCAGCAGCTCCGGGGGCCTCTTCGCGGGACGGACCTACAATGAGCAGTTCTTC
TRBJ1-4,NA,TRBV19,NA,CASSTAGLSAKLFF,TGTGCCAGTAGTACGGCAGGGTTGTCAGCGAAACTGTTTTTT
TRBJ2-7,TRBD1,TRBV28,NA,CATRDRVTYEQYF,TGTGCCACTCGGGACAGGGTAACCTACGAGCAGTACTTC
TRBJ1-3,NA,TRBV9,NA,CASSVSGVGNTIYF,TGTGCCAGCAGCGTATCAGGGGTCGGAAACACCATATATTTT
TRBJ1-4,NA,TRBV25-1,NA,CASSLQGRGEKLFF,TGTGCCAGCAGCTTACAGGGACGGGGGGAAAAACTGTTTTTT
TRBJ2-5,NA,TRBV5-6,once,CASSSTEIQETQYF,TGTGCCAGCAGCTCGACAGAGATCCAAGAGACCCAGTACTTC
TRBJ1-1,NA,TRBV6-6,NA,CASSYSISLARGAFF,TGTGCCAGCAGTTACTCGATCTCGTTGGCAAGGGGAGCTTTCTTT
TRBJ2-5,NA,TRBV28,NA,CASSFQREETQYF,TGTGCCAGCAGTTTTCAGCGGGAAGAGACCCAGTACTTC
TRBJ1-1,NA,TRBV6-5,NA,CASSPGPNTEAFF,TGTGCCAGCAGCCCGGGGCCTAACACTGAAGCTTTCTTT
TRBJ2-1,NA,TRBV2,NA,CASSVRKDNEQFF,TGTGCCAGCAGTGTCAGGAAAGACAATGAGCAGTTCTTC
TRBJ1-5,NA,TRBV2,NA,CASKLLVHQPQHF,TGTGCCAGCAAACTCCTAGTGCATCAGCCCCAGCATTTT
TRBJ2-1,NA,TRBV19,NA,CASMVSVFGEQFF,TGTGCCAGTATGGTTTCAGTTTTTGGTGAGCAGTTCTTC
TRBJ1-1,NA,TRBV6-5,NA,CASSYSTDQAFF,TGTGCCAGCAGTTACTCGACGGACCAAGCTTTCTTT
TRBJ1-5,NA,TRBV9,NA,CASSVALVRYQPQHF,TGTGCCAGCAGCGTAGCTTTAGTGAGGTATCAGCCCCAGCATTTT
TRBJ1-1,NA,TRBV21-1,NA,CASSKGRSKQSAEAFF,TGTGCCAGCAGCAAAGGACGGTCGAAGCAGAGCGCTGAAGCTTTCTTT
TRBJ2-5,TRBD1,TRBV6-1,NA,CASSRTGGVETQYF,TGTGCCAGCAGCCGGACAGGGGGTGTGGAGACCCAGTACTTC
TRBJ1-2,NA,TRBV27,once,CASSLYPTSHGYTF,TGTGCCAGCAGTTTGTATCCGACATCGCATGGCTACACCTTC
TRBJ2-3,NA,TRBV7-6,NA,CASSLVSAGPSTDTQYF,TGTGCCAGCAGCTTAGTTAGCGCGGGGCCCAGCACAGATACGCAGTATTTT
TRBJ1-5,TRBD1,TRBV25-1,NA,CASSAQQDRDNQPQHF,TGTGCCAGCAGTGCCCAACAGGACAGGGATAATCAGCCCCAGCATTTT
TRBJ1-2,NA,TRBV27,NA,CASRGLDYGYTF,TGTGCCAGCCGTGGCCTGGACTATGGCTACACCTTC
TRBJ2-7,NA,TRBV9,NA,CASSPRHFFGAEAYEQYF,TGTGCCAGCAGCCCTCGCCATTTCTTCGGGGCGGAAGCCTACGAGCAGTACTTC
TRBJ2-4,NA,TRBV10-1,once,CASSDIDDCGIAKNIQYF,TGCGCCAGCAGTGATATCGATGATTGCGGGATTGCCAAAAACATTCAGTACTTC
TRBJ2-3,NA,TRBV6-1,NA,CASSAPPTDTQYF,TGTGCCAGCAGTGCCCCTCCCACAGATACGCAGTATTTT
TRBJ2-7,TRBD2,TRBV27,NA,CASSSRLAGVRYEQYF,TGTGCCAGCAGTTCCCGACTAGCGGGAGTACGCTACGAGCAGTACTTC
TRBJ2-2,NA,TRBV18,once,CASSPGGLNTGELFF,TGTGCCAGCTCACCAGGGGGCCTGAACACCGGGGAGCTGTTTTTT
TRBJ1-2,NA,TRBV19,NA,CASSIGYGYTF,TGTGCCAGTAGTATCGGGTATGGCTACACCTTC
TRBJ2-7,NA,TRBV11-3,few,CASSFGGRPYEQYF,TGTGCCAGCAGCTTTGGGGGGCGCCCCTACGAGCAGTACTTC